This record looks at one T cell receptor beta chain sequence and its context. These data belong to a study of blood T cell repertoires in COVID-19. Study summary: Collection of acute and convalescent COVID-19 samples took place in the United States, Italy and Spain. T cells, B-cell-depleted T cells, or PBMCs provided the cDNA or gDNA that served as material.

In the original analysis: Reference gene primer amplification in the assay estimated nucleated cell counts. This table comes from immunoSEQ multiplex PCR, and its TCRdb copy is limited to in-frame clones, with some not included. That table furnishes V, J and clone size, whereas the DNA furnished D and trimming. Here the sample spans about 66,000 clones, around 82% being singletons. Germline V lookup: CDR1 MNHEY, CDR2 SVGAGI. The trim removed 7 bases at V and 9 bases at J, leaving 9 bases unmatched. The CDR3 loop spans 13 amino acids. Material for sequencing was peripheral blood. This rearrangement joins TRBV6-5 to TRBJ1-5, with TRBD1 identical over 7 bases. The clonotype comes from a man in his sixties with acute or convalescent COVID-19. CDR3 coding DNA: TGTGCCAGCACCGGGGCGAGGGGGCGGCCCCAGCATTTT. Protein product: CASTGARGRPQHF.